This TCR beta chain was obtained from a study of CD8 T cells in ankylosing spondylitis. Points from the study as a whole: Reportedly, disease-linked clones are significantly enriched in ankylosing spondylitis patients' matched synovial fluid. Ankylosing spondylitis blood appeared to carry a characteristic TCR beta motif of roughly 8 highly homologous variants. Prior work had noted some motif variants in reactive arthritis blood and synovial fluid.

As for this clonotype: The antigen is unknown.

This CDR3 region has 15 residues. V trimming: 7 bases; J trimming: 6 bases; junction bases outside the gene matches: 8. Germline V gene sequence: CDR1 MNHNS, CDR2 SASEGT. By quantitative 5'-RACE with molecular barcodes, the TCR beta libraries were made. One entry per CDR3 protein, called by TCRdb with MiXCR from the 5' RACE reads. The sample shows about 310,000 distinct CDR3 sequences, 20% to 25% of them seen only once. The chain uses TRBV6-1 and TRBJ2-7; 14 bases match TRBD2. This sequence was found in a female donor with ankylosing spondylitis or in good health (not recorded which). The sequencing sample was made of blood, either unsorted or a sorted T cell fraction (not recorded which). CDR3 in DNA: TGTGCCAGCACCAAGGGACTAGCGGGAGTCGGCGAGCAGTACTTC. Its protein is CASTKGLAGVGEQYF.